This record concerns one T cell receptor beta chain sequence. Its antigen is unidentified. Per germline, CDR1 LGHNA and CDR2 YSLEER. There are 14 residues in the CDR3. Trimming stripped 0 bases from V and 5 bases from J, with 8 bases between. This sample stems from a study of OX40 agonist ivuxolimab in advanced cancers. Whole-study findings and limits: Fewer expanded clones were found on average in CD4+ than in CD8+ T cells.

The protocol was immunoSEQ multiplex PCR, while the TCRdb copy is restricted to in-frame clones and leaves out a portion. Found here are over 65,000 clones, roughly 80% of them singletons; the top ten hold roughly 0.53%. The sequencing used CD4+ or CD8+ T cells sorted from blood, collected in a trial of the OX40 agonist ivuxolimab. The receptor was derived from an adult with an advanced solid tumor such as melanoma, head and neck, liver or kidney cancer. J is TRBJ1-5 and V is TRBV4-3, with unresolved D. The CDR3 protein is CASSQERNYQPQHF. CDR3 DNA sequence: TGCGCCAGCAGCCAAGAGAGGAATTATCAGCCCCAGCATTTT.